This TCR beta chain is drawn from a study of OX40 agonist ivuxolimab in advanced cancers. Study-level information: Patient treatment consisted of intravenous ivuxolimab administration every 2 weeks at 0.01 to 10 mg/kg.

Trimming removed 4 bases from V and 1 base from J; junction bases left unmatched: 10. This CDR3 comprises 17 residues. CDR1 and CDR2 from the germline V gene are SGHDT and YYEEEE. The repertoire was sequenced with immunoSEQ multiplex PCR; TCRdb's copy has only in-frame clones and lacks some. The table shows 40,000 or so clones, with 75% to 85% occurring only once. The sequence came from an adult with an advanced solid tumor such as melanoma, head and neck, liver or kidney cancer. This sequence joins TRBV5-6 and TRBJ2-2, with TRBD1 identical over 7 bases. The sequences come from CD4+ or CD8+ T cells sorted from blood, collected in a trial of the OX40 agonist ivuxolimab. DNA of the CDR3: TGTGCCAGCAGCGTTAACGACAGGGCTTTGAACACCGGGGAGCTGTTTTTT. This gives the protein CASSVNDRALNTGELFF.